This passage covers 10 T cell receptor beta chains from one sample sequenced in a study of T cells in tumors and immune-related adverse events. The repertoire was sequenced with immunoSEQ multiplex PCR; TCRdb's copy has only in-frame clones and lacks some. This sample has more than 10,000 clones, with around 92% found just once. The sample here was lymph node tissue, taken from a patient treated with anti-PD-1 therapy. These receptors all come from a female donor with metastatic renal cell carcinoma.

CDR3 residues: CASGLGVQSSTDTQYF. As DNA, the CDR3 is TGTGCTAGTGGTTTGGGGGTGCAGTCATCCACAGATACGCAGTATTTT. V and J are TRBV12-5 and TRBJ2-3; D remains unclear. The V gene's germline CDR1 is LGHNT and CDR2 FRNRAP. The CDR3 is 16 residues long. V lost 1 base and J lost 2, with 13 bases in between.

The gene calls are TRBV11-2 and TRBJ2-7, with no clear D. V gave up 1 base and J gave up 3 bases, with 4 bases separating them. Germline V lookup: CDR1 SGHAT, CDR2 FQNNGV. CDR3 length: 12 amino acids. The CDR3 DNA is TGTGCCAGCAGCTTAGGGGACTACGAGCAGTACTTC. It codes for CASSLGDYEQYF.

The chain is built from TRBV10-1 and TRBJ2-1; 9 bases line up with TRBD2. In germline, CDR1 is WNHNN, CDR2 SYGVQD (reference sequence). Germline trimming cut 7 bases from V and 3 bases from J; bases unmatched to any gene: 7. The CDR3 spans 15 residues. CDR3 loop: CASMPGLAGYNEQFF. The CDR3 DNA reads TGCGCCAGCATGCCGGGACTAGCCGGCTACAATGAGCAGTTCTTC.

The J gene is TRBJ1-5, the V gene TRBV7-2, with 9 bases identical to TRBD1. This CDR3 is 18 amino acids long. J was trimmed by 6 bases and V by 1 base; bases with no gene match: 13. From germline, CDR1 is SGHTA and CDR2 FQGNSA. CDR3 sequence reads: CASSLEPRGTGLGQPQHF. DNA of the CDR3: TGTGCCAGCAGCTTAGAGCCTCGGGGGACAGGGTTAGGTCAGCCCCAGCATTTT. The full variable domain, its missing parts supplied by reference TRBV7-2 and TRBJ1-5, is GAGVSQSPSNKVTEKGKDVELRCDPISGHTALYWYRQSLGQGLEFLIYFQGNSAPDKSGLPSDRFSAERTGGSVSTLTIQRTQQEDSAVYLCASSLEPRGTGLGQPQHFGDGTRLSIL.

J is TRBJ2-2 and V is TRBV4-1; 8 bases align to TRBD2. From germline, CDR1 is MGHRA and CDR2 YSYEKL. This CDR3 has 15 residues. J was trimmed by 7 bases and V by 2 bases; bases with no gene match: 6. The CDR3 DNA follows: TGCGCCAGCAGCCAACCGGGGGGGCCTGGCGGGGAGCTGTTTTTT. It translates to CASSQPGGPGGELFF.

The V call is TRBV19, the J call TRBJ1-2; 9 bases are shared with TRBD1. The V segment lost 5 bases and the J segment 1 base; nucleotides outside the gene matches: 8. Germline V gene lookup returns CDR1 LNHDA and CDR2 SQIVND (reference sequence). This CDR3 region has 16 residues. The CDR3 region has the DNA TGTGCCAGTAGTGTCTCCGGGACAGGGAGTAACTATGGCTACACCTTC. Its protein is CASSVSGTGSNYGYTF. Looking up the rest from reference TRBV19 and TRBJ1-2 gives the full variable domain: DGGITQSPKYLFRKEGQNVTLSCEQNLNHDAMYWYRQDPGQGLRLIYYSQIVNDFQKGDIAEGYSVSREKKESFPLTVTSAQKNPTAFYLCASSVSGTGSNYGYTFGSGTRLTVV.

The chain is built from TRBV7-8 and TRBJ1-2; 7 positions match TRBD1. The J segment lost 4 bases and the V segment lost 2 bases, leaving 4 bases of the junction unmatched. This CDR3 region has 14 residues. CDR1 SGHVS and CDR2 FQNEAQ come from the germline V gene. This CDR3 reads CASSLRQGSYGYTF. The CDR3 bases are TGTGCCAGCAGCTTACGACAGGGAAGCTATGGCTACACCTTC.

The chain recombines TRBV27 with TRBJ2-5; D unresolved. CDR1 is MNHEY and CDR2 is SMNVEV in the germline V gene (reference sequence). V gave up 6 bases and J gave up 4 bases, with 15 bases separating them. This CDR3 is 14 amino acids long. The CDR3 region is CASSRLVTGETQYF. The CDR3 nucleotides read TGTGCCAGCAGCCGCCTAGTTACTGGAGAGACCCAGTACTTC.

This clone was observed once. This chain uses TRBV30 with TRBJ2-2; no reliable D call. From germline, CDR1 is GTSNPN and CDR2 SVGIG (reference sequence). CDR3 length: 15 amino acids. The V end lost 2 bases, the J end lost 7 bases, and 17 bases lay between the germline ends. CDR3 DNA: TGTGCCTGGAGTATTCAAGTACTCCCCTTCGGGGAGCTGTTTTTT. Encoded protein: CAWSIQVLPFGELFF.

This chain joins TRBV28 and TRBJ2-7; maybe TRBD2 (6 bases). V shed 6 bases and J shed 2 bases, with 17 bases lying between them. CDR1 and CDR2 (germline): MDHEN, SYDVKM. The length of the CDR3 is 15 residues. CDR3 sequence: CASRRAGTPAYEQYF. CDR3 bases: TGTGCCAGCAGAAGAGCCGGGACTCCCGCCTACGAGCAGTACTTC.